Below, 2 T cell receptor beta chains from the same sample are listed, as sequenced in a study of beta chain features in type 1 diabetes. Sequencing targeted expressed TCRB transcripts, as all isolated RNA had been reverse transcribed. The protocol was immunoSEQ multiplex PCR, while the TCRdb copy is restricted to in-frame clones and leaves out a portion. The table includes about 140,000 clones, roughly 7.2% detected once. Material for sequencing was central memory CD4+ T cells from blood. These receptors all stem from a woman aged 25 to 39 in good health.

The chain combines TRBV10-3 with TRBJ2-2, with 11 bases identical to TRBD2. CDR3 length: 16 residues. The trim removed 3 bases at V and 5 bases at J, leaving 5 bases unmatched. CDR1 and CDR2 from the germline V gene are ENHRY and SYGVKD. This chain's CDR3 is CAISESSGRRTGELFF. CDR3 bases: TGTGCCATCAGTGAATCTAGCGGGAGGAGGACCGGGGAGCTGTTTTTT.

The chain links TRBV2 to TRBJ1-2; 7 bases align to TRBD1. V shed 8 bases, J shed 5 bases, and the junction held 8 bases outside the gene matches. The CDR3 contains 13 residues. Germline lookup yields CDR1 SNHLY and CDR2 FYNNEI. CDR3 residues: CASGTGAGYGYTF. The CDR3 nucleotides read TGTGCCAGCGGTACAGGGGCGGGGTATGGCTACACCTTC.